This T cell receptor (beta chain) was captured in a study of T cell repertoires in cytomegalovirus infection. TCRdb reprocessed the reads with MiXCR, giving one entry per CDR3 protein. Of approximately 500,000 distinct CDR3 sequences listed, approximately 16% are singletons. V was clipped by 3 bases and J by 2 bases, with 14 bases between them. The CDR3 covers 16 residues. Germline CDR1 LGHDT, CDR2 YNNKEL (reference sequence). The clonotype was recovered from a human donor in good health (CMV status not recorded). Some clones in this sample may be carry-over from other donors' samples. The J gene is TRBJ1-5, the V gene TRBV3-1; D unclear. Input material: CD8+ T cells from PBMCs. CDR3 nucleotides: TGTGCCAGCAGCCAGCTTTACTTGGAGGGCAATCAGCCCCAGCATTTT. Translation: CASSQLYLEGNQPQHF.